These 18 T cell receptor beta chains were all obtained from the same sample, sequenced in a study of post-analysis software for immune sequencing data. General study results and limits: The study found TRBV5-6, TRBV5-1 and TRBV20-1 among five or six TRBV segments more frequent in patients than controls.

These receptors have no identified antigens. Included in the TCR beta cDNA libraries were unique molecular identifiers. TCRdb analysed the PCR reads with MiXCR anew, one entry per CDR3 protein. Counted here are about 500,000 distinct CDR3 sequences, around 40% occurring once; the ten biggest clones make up 9% to 13%. The sequenced sample was blood. These receptors were taken from a girl between 10 and 17 years old with multiple sclerosis.

This chain joins TRBV5-5 and TRBJ1-5, with TRBD1 matching 7 bases. J lost 0 bases, V lost 1 base, and 4 bases had no gene match. CDR3 length equals 16 residues. In germline, CDR1 is SGHKS, CDR2 YYEKEE (reference sequence). The CDR3 sequence: CASSLQGTDSNQPQHF. The CDR3 DNA is TGTGCCAGCAGCTTGCAGGGGACAGATAGCAATCAGCCCCAGCATTTT.

CDR3 sequence: CSVAGQGNEAFF. The CDR3 nucleotides are TGCAGCGTTGCGGGACAGGGGAATGAAGCTTTCTTT. The chain uses TRBV29-1 and TRBJ1-1, with 10 bases that match TRBD1. Losses at the gene ends were 4 bases for V and 7 bases for J; bases not matched to a gene: 3. CDR1 SQVTM and CDR2 ANQGSEA come from the germline V gene. The CDR3 runs to 12 residues.

The V and J genes are TRBV5-1 and TRBJ2-5; D uncertain. The CDR3 totals 13 residues. Germline V gives CDR1 SGHRS, CDR2 YFSETQ. V shed 4 bases and J shed 1 base, with 8 bases lying between them. The CDR3 DNA follows: TGCGCCAGCAGCCAGGACCGCCAAGAGACCCAGTACTTC. It encodes CASSQDRQETQYF.

The CDR3 region is CSVELAGGAYEQYF. DNA for the CDR3: TGCAGCGTTGAGTTAGCGGGAGGCGCCTACGAGCAGTACTTC. The chain links TRBV29-1 to TRBJ2-7; 10 bases agree with TRBD2. The CDR3 consists of 14 residues. Germline values: CDR1 SQVTM, CDR2 ANQGSEA. The trim removed 3 bases at V and 2 bases at J, leaving 4 bases unmatched.

V gene TRBV20-1 combines with J gene TRBJ2-3; 10 nucleotides match TRBD2. This CDR3 contains 16 residues. Per germline, CDR1 DFQATT and CDR2 SNEGSKA (reference sequence). Trimming at V came to 3 bases and at J to 2 bases, leaving 8 bases not matched to a gene. CDR3 amino acids: CSASSPGTSATDTQYF. CDR3 sequence (DNA): TGCAGTGCTAGTTCCCCCGGGACTAGCGCCACAGATACGCAGTATTTT.

The chain is built from TRBV7-2 and TRBJ1-2, with 10 nucleotides matching TRBD1. The CDR3 covers 15 residues. Germline trimming cut 5 bases from V and 4 bases from J; bases unmatched to any gene: 7. CDR1 and CDR2 from the germline V gene are SGHTA and FQGNSA. The DNA of the CDR3 is TGTGCCAGCAGCCCGGGACAGGGGACCTCCTATGGCTACACCTTC. Residues: CASSPGQGTSYGYTF.

The gene calls are TRBV5-1 and TRBJ2-1; D ambiguous. V was cut by 0 bases and J by 2 bases, with 6 bases left in between. This CDR3 contains 14 residues. CDR1 is SGHRS, CDR2 YFSETQ, per germline. CDR3 loop: CASSLEGAYNEQFF. Here the CDR3 DNA reads TGCGCCAGCAGCTTGGAGGGTGCCTACAATGAGCAGTTCTTC. Full variable domain (remainder filled in from reference TRBV5-1 and TRBJ2-1): KAGVTQTPRYLIKTRGQQVTLSCSPISGHRSVSWYQQTPGQGLQFLFEYFSETQRNKGNFPGRFSGRQFSNSRSEMNVSTLELGDSALYLCASSLEGAYNEQFFGPGTRLTVL.

In its sample, this clonotype was seen a few times. V and J are TRBV9 and TRBJ2-1; D not resolved. The CDR3 has 14 residues. Germline V gives CDR1 SGDLS, CDR2 YYNGEE. Trimming stripped 3 bases from V and 0 bases from J, with 7 bases between. The CDR3 reads CASSAGSSYNEQFF. In DNA form, the CDR3 reads TGTGCCAGCAGCGCCGGAAGCTCCTACAATGAGCAGTTCTTC.

In regard to this clonotype: At one boundary the junction diverges from the germline segment, which might be a read error. This chain links TRBV11-1 with TRBJ2-1; 7 nucleotides agree with TRBD2. This CDR3 contains 13 residues. Germline V lookup: CDR1 SGHAT, CDR2 FQDESV (reference sequence). In DNA, the CDR3 is TGTGCCGGCAGCTTGTTGACTAGCCATGAGCAGTTCTTC. This encodes CAGSLLTSHEQFF.

This clonotype was detected only a few times. This rearrangement joins TRBV7-9 to TRBJ2-5; TRBD2 matches 8 bases. The trim removed 5 bases at V and 4 bases at J, leaving 9 bases unmatched. This CDR3 has 15 amino acids. The germline gives CDR1 SEHNR, CDR2 FQNEAQ (reference sequence). In DNA form, the CDR3 reads TGTGCCAGCAGCATCAGCGGGAGTACGATAGAGACCCAGTACTTC. Residues: CASSISGSTIETQYF. Variable domain in full (rest from reference TRBV7-9 and TRBJ2-5): DTGVSQNPRHKITKRGQNVTFRCDPISEHNRLYWYRQTLGQGPEFLTYFQNEAQLEKSRLLSDRFSAERPKGSFSTLEIQRTEQGDSAMYLCASSISGSTIETQYFGPGTRLLVL.

The chain links TRBV4-2 to TRBJ2-7, with TRBD2 as a possible D gene (6 bases). This CDR3 spans 16 amino acids. Trimming left V 3 bases short and J 3 bases short, with 18 bases between. Germline-derived CDR1 and CDR2 are LGHNA and YNFKEQ. DNA of the CDR3: TGTGCCAGCAGCCAGTGGGCGGGGAGAGGGGACTACGAGCAGTACTTC. Protein: CASSQWAGRGDYEQYF.

This chain links TRBV10-3 with TRBJ2-5; TRBD1 is a possible D gene (6 bases). TRBJ2-7 matches the DNA end more closely, so the J call is doubtful. CDR1 is ENHRY and CDR2 is SYGVKD in the germline V gene. CDR3 length: 13 amino acids. The CDR3 here is CAISGSGVGEQYF. As DNA, the CDR3 is TGTGCCATCAGTGGCTCAGGGGTTGGCGAGCAGTACTTC.

Comment on this clonotype: One end of the junction fails to match germline, which may point to a read error. The V call is TRBV7-7, the J call TRBJ2-3; possibly TRBD2 for D (6 bases). The CDR3 consists of 14 residues. Germline V CDR1 and CDR2: SSHAT, FNYEAQ (reference sequence). DNA of the CDR3: TGTGCTAGCAGTTCCTACGGGGGAGCAGATACGCAGTATTTT. It specifies CASSSYGGADTQYF. Complete variable domain (other parts from reference TRBV7-7 and TRBJ2-3): GAGVSQSPRYKVTKRGQDVTLRCDPISSHATLYWYQQALGQGPEFLTYFNYEAQPDKSGLPSDRFSAERPEGSISTLTIQRTEQRDSAMYRCASSSYGGADTQYFGPGTRLTVL.

This clonotype was found a few times. V is TRBV27 and J is TRBJ2-5, with 7 nucleotides matching TRBD2. The J call may be in error: the DNA end matches TRBJ2-7 better. There are 15 residues in the CDR3. Germline-derived CDR1 and CDR2 are MNHEY and SMNVEV (reference sequence). CDR3 DNA sequence: TGTGCCAGCAGTTTATCGGTAAGCGGGATCTACGAGCAGTACTTC. This codes for CASSLSVSGIYEQYF.

Only a few counts were recorded for this clonotype. The chain links TRBV7-2 to TRBJ2-7; D unresolved. Germline V gene sequence: CDR1 SGHTA, CDR2 FQGNSA. With 4 bases removed from V and 4 bases from J, the gap between germline ends came to 11 bases. The CDR3 has 13 residues. CDR3 protein: CASSSGRQYEQYF. In nucleotides, the CDR3 is TGTGCCAGCAGCTCAGGCAGGCAATACGAGCAGTACTTC.

This clonotype was counted once. V usage is TRBV7-9 and J usage is TRBJ2-6; TRBD2 matches at 9 bases. CDR3 length: 15 residues. V dropped 0 bases and J dropped 8; count of bases not matched to a gene: 2. CDR1 SEHNR and CDR2 FQNEAQ come from the germline V gene (reference sequence). The CDR3 protein is CASSLAAGGPNVLTF. The DNA for the CDR3 is TGTGCCAGCAGCTTAGCCGCGGGAGGGCCCAACGTCCTGACTTTC.

In DNA form, the CDR3 reads TGCAGCGGGACTAGCGGCTCCTACGAGCAGTACTTC. The encoded protein is CSGTSGSYEQYF. The gene calls are TRBV29-1 and TRBJ2-7, with TRBD2 matching over 10 bases. The germline CDR1 and CDR2 sequences are SQVTM and ANQGSEA. The CDR3 is 12 residues long. V was clipped by 7 bases and J by 0 bases; unmatched bases: 0.

This chain uses TRBV28 with TRBJ1-1; 7 nucleotides match TRBD1. The V and J ends lost 6 bases and 4 bases, in that order; junction bases with no gene match: 14. The CDR3 is 16 amino acids. Germline loops: CDR1 MDHEN, CDR2 SYDVKM. CDR3 bases: TGTGCCAGCAGCTGGGCGGGGACAGAATTGCCCACTGAAGCTTTCTTT. Translation: CASSWAGTELPTEAFF.